This TCR beta chain was retrieved from a study of blood T cell repertoires in COVID-19. The wider study: Collection of acute and convalescent COVID-19 samples took place in the United States, Italy and Spain.

The protocol was immunoSEQ multiplex PCR, while the TCRdb copy is restricted to in-frame clones and leaves out a portion. The data hold approximately 210,000 clones, with around four fifths observed a single time. This clone was seen many times. After removal of 3 bases from V and 5 bases from J, the junction contained 4 bases not matched to a gene. This CDR3 spans 14 amino acids. Germline CDR1 SGHNT, CDR2 YYREEE (reference sequence). The sequencing sample was made of peripheral blood. The clonotype was recovered from a man aged 55 to 70 with COVID-19, enrolled during active disease. The chain employs TRBV5-4 and TRBJ2-5; 10 bases agree with TRBD2. The CDR3 reads CASSSPSGSETQYF. For the CDR3, the DNA is TGTGCCAGCAGCTCACCTAGCGGGAGTGAGACCCAGTACTTC.